Listed below are T cell receptor beta chains from one sample, sequenced in a study of blood T cell repertoires in COVID-19. Data came from immunoSEQ multiplex PCR; TCRdb stores just in-frame clones and leaves some out. The repertoire has fewer than 250,000 clones, around 90% of them found once; the top ten carry 2% to 3%. Specimen: peripheral blood. These receptors came from a man in his thirties or forties with COVID-19, enrolled during active disease. Each CDR3 is given with its conserved first and last residue. Fields, in order: J gene, CDR3 length, clone size, V gene, D gene, CDR3 DNA, CDR3 protein. D genes are given only for firm matches. Clone size is given for some rows only: seen once, a few or many times, or a class if the clone is expanded.

J: TRBJ2-5
length: 13
size: once
V: TRBV27
D: .
DNA: TGTGCCAGCAGTGGGGCTTACCAAGAGACCCAGTACTTC
CDR3: CASSGAYQETQYF

J: TRBJ1-2
length: 14
size: .
V: TRBV14
D: .
DNA: TGTGCCAGCAGCCAAGTAGACAGCCGCTATGGCTACACCTTC
CDR3: CASSQVDSRYGYTF

J: TRBJ1-4
length: 17
size: .
V: TRBV4-1
D: TRBD1
DNA: TGCGCCAGCAGCCAGTTCGCAGGGGGCAGAGCTAATGAAAAACTGTTTTTT
CDR3: CASSQFAGGRANEKLFF

J: TRBJ2-7
length: 15
size: .
V: TRBV7-2
D: .
DNA: TGTGCCAGCAGCCAATGGGATGCAGGGCCGAGCGAGCAGTACTTC
CDR3: CASSQWDAGPSEQYF

J: TRBJ2-7
length: 14
size: .
V: TRBV5-5
D: .
DNA: TGTGCCAGCAGCTTGGTGGCAGGCACCTACGAGCAGTACTTC
CDR3: CASSLVAGTYEQYF

J: TRBJ1-5
length: 15
size: .
V: TRBV6-5
D: .
DNA: TGTGCCAGCAGTTCTCAGGGCGGCCCGGGGGGGGCCCAGCATTTT
CDR3: CASSSQGGPGGAQHF

J: TRBJ1-5
length: 15
size: few
V: TRBV6-2/TRBV6-3
D: TRBD1
DNA: TGTGCCAGCAGTTACGAGGGACAGGGGATAAGGCCCCAGCATTTT
CDR3: CASSYEGQGIRPQHF

J: TRBJ1-2
length: 14
size: .
V: TRBV18
D: .
DNA: TGTGCCAGCTCACCAAAGAGACAGAACTATGGCTACACCTTC
CDR3: CASSPKRQNYGYTF

J: TRBJ1-2
length: 15
size: .
V: TRBV5-6
D: TRBD1
DNA: TGTGCCAGCAGCTCGACAGGGGCCCTAAACTATGGCTACACCTTC
CDR3: CASSSTGALNYGYTF

J: TRBJ2-3
length: 14
size: .
V: TRBV15
D: .
DNA: TGTGCCACCAGCAAGACACCTAGCACAGATACGCAGTATTTT
CDR3: CATSKTPSTDTQYF

J: TRBJ1-2
length: 13
size: .
V: TRBV12-3/TRBV12-4
D: TRBD1
DNA: TGTGCCAGCAGTCTCGACAGGGTGGGGGGCTACACCTTC
CDR3: CASSLDRVGGYTF

J: TRBJ2-1
length: 14
size: .
V: TRBV18
D: .
DNA: TGTGCCAGCTCACCGCTAGACGGAGACAATGAGCAGTTCTTC
CDR3: CASSPLDGDNEQFF

J: TRBJ1-2
length: 18
size: .
V: TRBV7-9
D: TRBD1
DNA: TGTGCCAGCAGCTTAGCGGAATTTAGGACAGGGAAGAAAGGAGGCTACACCTTC
CDR3: CASSLAEFRTGKKGGYTF

J: TRBJ2-2
length: 16
size: .
V: TRBV5-4
D: TRBD1
DNA: TGTGCCAGCAGCTTGCGGGACAGGGGGCCCGCCGGGGAGCTGTTTTTT
CDR3: CASSLRDRGPAGELFF

J: TRBJ2-7
length: 17
size: .
V: TRBV27
D: .
DNA: TGTGCCAGCAGTCTCCTTGCGTCAGGGGTTCCAGCTAGGGAGCAGTACTTC
CDR3: CASSLLASGVPAREQYF

J: TRBJ1-4
length: 15
size: .
V: TRBV29-1
D: TRBD1
DNA: TGCAGCGTTATGACAGGGGGAAGTGATAATGAAAAACTGTTTTTT
CDR3: CSVMTGGSDNEKLFF

J: TRBJ2-1
length: 18
size: .
V: TRBV3-1/TRBV3-2
D: TRBD2
DNA: TGTGCCAGCAGCCAAGAAGGATTGGGCGGGAGGGCCAACAATGAGCAGTTCTTC
CDR3: CASSQEGLGGRANNEQFF

J: TRBJ1-1
length: 15
size: once
V: TRBV4-2
D: TRBD1
DNA: TGTGCCAGCAGCCACCCGGGACAGGTTTGGGTTGAAGCTTTCTTT
CDR3: CASSHPGQVWVEAFF

J: TRBJ2-1
length: 13
size: .
V: TRBV6-6
D: .
DNA: TGTGCCAGCATGACCCCCCAGGTCCATGAGCAGTTCTTC
CDR3: CASMTPQVHEQFF

J: TRBJ1-1
length: 13
size: once
V: TRBV24-1
D: .
DNA: TGTGCCACCAGTGATTCAGGTTCCCATGAAGCTTTCTTT
CDR3: CATSDSGSHEAFF

J: TRBJ1-2
length: 14
size: .
V: TRBV7-2
D: .
DNA: TGTGCCAGCAGCTTAGTGGCAGGGGTCTATGGCTACACCTTC
CDR3: CASSLVAGVYGYTF

J: TRBJ1-5
length: 13
size: .
V: TRBV7-2
D: .
DNA: TGTGCCAGCAGCCGCGGGGGGGGACAGCCCCAGCATTTT
CDR3: CASSRGGGQPQHF

J: TRBJ2-7
length: 15
size: .
V: TRBV6-5
D: .
DNA: TGTGCCAGCAGTTACTCGGCCCACCACCCCCACGAGCAGTACTTC
CDR3: CASSYSAHHPHEQYF

J: TRBJ2-7
length: 16
size: .
V: TRBV4-3
D: TRBD2
DNA: TGCGCCAGCAGCCAAGGGGTACTAGCGGCCACCTACGAGCAGTACTTC
CDR3: CASSQGVLAATYEQYF

J: TRBJ1-1
length: 13
size: .
V: TRBV7-2
D: .
DNA: TGTGCCAGCAGCTTAAGACAGGAAACTGAAGCTTTCTTT
CDR3: CASSLRQETEAFF

J: TRBJ1-1
length: 14
size: .
V: TRBV5-4
D: .
DNA: TGTGCCAGCAGCTTACCTACCCCGGGGACTGAAGCTTTCTTT
CDR3: CASSLPTPGTEAFF

J: TRBJ2-2
length: 16
size: .
V: TRBV18
D: .
DNA: TGTGCCAGCTCATCCGACAGGAAGGGCGGCACCGGGGAGCTGTTTTTT
CDR3: CASSSDRKGGTGELFF

J: TRBJ1-6
length: 14
size: .
V: TRBV30
D: .
DNA: TGTGCCTGGAGTTTAGGCAGGGGATCTTCACCCCTCCACTTT
CDR3: CAWSLGRGSSPLHF

J: TRBJ1-1
length: 12
size: .
V: TRBV29-1
D: .
DNA: TGCAGCGTAGGGGGGGAGGGCACTGAAGCTTTCTTT
CDR3: CSVGGEGTEAFF

J: TRBJ1-2
length: 14
size: .
V: TRBV6-5
D: TRBD1
DNA: TGTGCCAGCAGCCGGGACAGGGTTAACTATGGCTACACCTTC
CDR3: CASSRDRVNYGYTF

J: TRBJ2-7
length: 14
size: .
V: TRBV11-3
D: TRBD2
DNA: TGTGCCAGCAGCCCAGAGCGGGGAAACTCCGAGCAGTACTTC
CDR3: CASSPERGNSEQYF

J: TRBJ1-5
length: 13
size: .
V: TRBV28
D: .
DNA: TGTGCCGGGGCGGGGAATAGCAATCAGCCCCAGCATTTT
CDR3: CAGAGNSNQPQHF

J: TRBJ2-1
length: 14
size: .
V: TRBV6-5
D: .
DNA: TGTGCCAGCCGGCTGGGCGAAATCAGCAATGAGCAGTTCTTC
CDR3: CASRLGEISNEQFF

J: TRBJ2-7
length: 13
size: .
V: TRBV14
D: .
DNA: TGTGCCAGCAGCCAAGCCCTTGCCTACGAGCAGTACTTC
CDR3: CASSQALAYEQYF

J: TRBJ2-5
length: 13
size: .
V: TRBV7-3
D: .
DNA: TGTGCCAGCAGCTTAAGGAGGGGAGAGACCCAGTACTTC
CDR3: CASSLRRGETQYF

J: TRBJ2-7
length: 13
size: .
V: TRBV12-3/TRBV12-4
D: TRBD1
DNA: TGTGCCAGCAGTTTCGAGGACAGGGACGAGCAGTACTTC
CDR3: CASSFEDRDEQYF

J: TRBJ1-6
length: 13
size: .
V: TRBV6-5
D: TRBD1
DNA: TGTGCCAGCACCCTACAGGGGCGATCACCCCTCCACTTT
CDR3: CASTLQGRSPLHF

J: TRBJ1-6
length: 14
size: .
V: TRBV27
D: .
DNA: TGTGCCAGCAGTTCGACAGACCTTAATTCACCCCTCCACTTT
CDR3: CASSSTDLNSPLHF

J: TRBJ2-5
length: 11
size: once
V: TRBV14
D: .
DNA: TGTGCCAGCAGCCACCGGGAGACCCAGTACTTC
CDR3: CASSHRETQYF

J: TRBJ2-7
length: 14
size: .
V: TRBV5-1
D: .
DNA: TGCGCCAGCAGCCCGGACAACCTCTCCTACGAGCAGTACTTC
CDR3: CASSPDNLSYEQYF

J: TRBJ2-2
length: 16
size: .
V: TRBV10-2
D: .
DNA: TGCGCCAGCAGTGGAGCAGGCGGGGCGAACACCGGGGAGCTGTTTTTT
CDR3: CASSGAGGANTGELFF

J: TRBJ1-2
length: 15
size: .
V: TRBV4-3
D: .
DNA: TGCGCCAGCAGCCAAGAGGGCACCAGTTACGATGGCTACACCTTC
CDR3: CASSQEGTSYDGYTF

J: TRBJ2-7
length: 12
size: .
V: TRBV7-2
D: .
DNA: TGTGCCAGCAGCTTATTAGCTGGTGAGCAGTACTTC
CDR3: CASSLLAGEQYF

J: TRBJ2-7
length: 14
size: .
V: TRBV2
D: .
DNA: TGTGCCAGCAGTGAACGGGGGGCGATGGACGAGCAGTACTTC
CDR3: CASSERGAMDEQYF

J: TRBJ2-1
length: 11
size: .
V: TRBV9
D: .
DNA: TGTGCCAGCAGCGTGAGCGCTGAGCAGTTCTTC
CDR3: CASSVSAEQFF

J: TRBJ2-7
length: 19
size: .
V: TRBV9
D: .
DNA: TGTGCCAGCAGCGTGGGGAGGGGGGTCAACACCGAAAGGGGCTACGAGCAGTACTTC
CDR3: CASSVGRGVNTERGYEQYF

J: TRBJ1-5
length: 14
size: .
V: TRBV4-1
D: .
DNA: TGCGCCAGCAGCCTGCCGGGGGATGATCAGCCCCAGCATTTT
CDR3: CASSLPGDDQPQHF

J: TRBJ2-7
length: 14
size: .
V: TRBV5-6
D: TRBD1
DNA: TGTGCCAGCAGCTTTCCGGGACAGTCCTACGAGCAGTACTTC
CDR3: CASSFPGQSYEQYF

J: TRBJ2-5
length: 15
size: .
V: TRBV18
D: TRBD1
DNA: TGTGCCAGCTCACCATCCGGGACAGAAAAAGAGACCCAGTACTTC
CDR3: CASSPSGTEKETQYF

J: TRBJ2-6
length: 16
size: .
V: TRBV10-3
D: TRBD1
DNA: TGTGCCATCAGTCCTTCAGGGGGCGCTGGGGCCAACGTCCTGACTTTC
CDR3: CAISPSGGAGANVLTF

J: TRBJ1-2
length: 17
size: few
V: TRBV7-9
D: TRBD1
DNA: TGTGCCAGCAGCTCCCGGGACAGGGGGCGGAGTAACTATGGCTACACCTTC
CDR3: CASSSRDRGRSNYGYTF

J: TRBJ1-1
length: 15
size: once
V: TRBV5-4
D: .
DNA: TGTGCCAGCAGCGTCTTGACAGTCCCGAACACTGAAGCTTTCTTT
CDR3: CASSVLTVPNTEAFF

J: TRBJ2-7
length: 15
size: .
V: TRBV6-2/TRBV6-3
D: TRBD2
DNA: TGTGCCAGCAGTTACAATTCGGGGGGAGCCTACGAGCAGTACTTC
CDR3: CASSYNSGGAYEQYF

J: TRBJ2-1
length: 17
size: medium-sized
V: TRBV7-8
D: TRBD1
DNA: TGTGCCAGCAGCTTACCGGGACAGGGGGATTCCTACAATGAGCAGTTCTTC
CDR3: CASSLPGQGDSYNEQFF

J: TRBJ2-2
length: 14
size: .
V: TRBV2
D: .
DNA: TGTGCCACCCAAGGGGGGAGGGTCGGCGGGGAGCTGTTTTTT
CDR3: CATQGGRVGGELFF